One sample yielded the 15 T cell receptor beta chains listed below, sequenced in a study of preoperative IRX-2 immunotherapy in early breast cancer. The repertoire was sequenced with immunoSEQ multiplex PCR; TCRdb's copy has only in-frame clones and lacks some. The profile shows approximately 100,000 clones, 86% of them singletons. Treatment here: preoperative locoregional IRX-2 cytokine immunotherapy. The sequenced sample was tumor tissue, obtained after IRX-2 immunotherapy. The receptors were gathered from a human donor with breast cancer.

The chain has TRBV5-1 and TRBJ2-5; tentatively, D is TRBD1 (7 bases). Per the germline V gene, CDR1 is SGHRS and CDR2 is YFSETQ. Trimming left V 0 bases short and J 7 bases short, with 13 bases between. This CDR3 has 14 residues. CDR3 sequence (DNA): TGCGCCAGCAGCTTGGAGGACAGGAGGGGGACCCAGTACTTC. This codes for CASSLEDRRGTQYF. The complete variable domain, with remaining parts taken from reference TRBV5-1 and TRBJ2-5, reads KAGVTQTPRYLIKTRGQQVTLSCSPISGHRSVSWYQQTPGQGLQFLFEYFSETQRNKGNFPGRFSGRQFSNSRSEMNVSTLELGDSALYLCASSLEDRRGTQYFGPGTRLLVL.

The rearrangement links TRBV11-3 to TRBJ2-3, with 10 bases lining up with TRBD2. V dropped 2 bases and J dropped 2; count of bases not matched to a gene: 13. This CDR3 contains 19 residues. Per the germline V gene, CDR1 is SGHNT and CDR2 is YENEEA. The CDR3 sequence is CASSLPTGASGGYTDTQYF. The CDR3, as DNA: TGTGCCAGCAGCTTACCCACAGGAGCTAGCGGGGGCTACACAGATACGCAGTATTTT.

The chain is built from TRBV4-1 and TRBJ2-7; D not resolved. V lost 1 base and J lost 1, with 11 bases in between. Germline V gene sequence: CDR1 MGHRA, CDR2 YSYEKL. The CDR3 spans 15 residues. In nucleotides, the CDR3 is TGCGCCAGCAGCCAAGGTGGGATATTATCCTACGAGCAGTACTTC. Protein: CASSQGGILSYEQYF.

This chain uses TRBV28 with TRBJ1-1; possibly TRBD1 for D (6 bases). In germline, CDR1 is MDHEN, CDR2 SYDVKM. CDR3 length: 13 residues. Trimming stripped 3 bases from V and 6 bases from J, with 11 bases between. CDR3 sequence (DNA): TGTGCCAGCAGTTTTCAGGGGTGGGCTGAAGCTTTCTTT. It specifies CASSFQGWAEAFF.

The chain combines TRBV6-8 with TRBJ1-1; D call uncertain. The CDR3 is 12 amino acids. Germline V gene data show CDR1 as MNHGY and CDR2 as SAAAGT. Deletions cut 6 bases from V and 1 base from J, with 6 bases between. The CDR3 is CASRDPNTEAFF. The CDR3 DNA reads as TGTGCCAGCAGGGACCCGAACACTGAAGCTTTCTTT.

This chain uses TRBV11-1 with TRBJ1-1; the D gene is possibly TRBD1 (5 bases). Germline V gene data show CDR1 as SGHAT and CDR2 as FQDESV (reference sequence). The CDR3 has 15 residues. V lost 3 bases and J 6 bases, leaving 17 bases between the germline ends. The CDR3: CASSLSRGGVPEAFF. The CDR3 nucleotides are TGTGCCAGCAGCTTGTCTCGGGGGGGTGTCCCTGAAGCTTTCTTT.

This clone was found a few times. V usage is TRBV6-8 and J usage is TRBJ2-7; D ambiguous. The germline gives CDR1 MNHGY, CDR2 SAAAGT. With 7 bases removed from V and 2 bases from J, the gap between germline ends came to 9 bases. CDR3 size: 12 residues. CDR3 in amino acids: CASIYRTYEQYF. The CDR3 DNA is TGTGCCAGCATCTATAGGACCTACGAGCAGTACTTC.

The rearrangement joins TRBV19 to TRBJ1-2; D is possibly TRBD1 (6 bases). CDR1 is LNHDA and CDR2 is SQIVND in the germline V gene (reference sequence). The CDR3 has 15 amino acids. V lost 5 bases to trimming and J lost 0 bases, with 13 bases between them. The DNA of the CDR3 is TGTGCCAGTAGTCGACAGGTACAAGCTAACTATGGCTACACCTTC. Its protein is CASSRQVQANYGYTF.

The CDR3 here is CASSLAGQLYNEQFF. Here the CDR3 DNA reads TGCGCCAGCAGCTTAGCGGGACAGCTCTACAATGAGCAGTTCTTC. The chain links TRBV5-1 to TRBJ2-1; perhaps D is TRBD1 or TRBD2 (7 bases each). The length of the CDR3 is 15 residues. Trimming shortened V by 2 bases and J by 3 bases, and 12 bases separated the two germline ends. Germline V gene sequence: CDR1 SGHRS, CDR2 YFSETQ.

The chain has TRBV28 and TRBJ1-2; perhaps TRBD1 as D (6 bases). Trimming removed 7 bases at V and 8 bases at J, with 17 bases between. The CDR3 extends over 13 amino acids. Germline lookup yields CDR1 MDHEN and CDR2 SYDVKM. CDR3 amino acids: CASTRTFTGGYTF. For the CDR3, the DNA is TGTGCCAGCACACGGACCTTCACAGGGGGCTACACCTTC.

The genes are TRBV19 and TRBJ1-1; D might be TRBD1 (5 bases). The CDR3 is made up of 13 amino acids. V shed 7 bases and J shed 4 bases, with 13 bases lying between them. Germline values: CDR1 LNHDA, CDR2 SQIVND (reference sequence). The chain's CDR3 is CASTGGRATEAFF. The CDR3 DNA follows: TGTGCCAGTACCGGGGGTCGGGCCACTGAAGCTTTCTTT. The full variable domain, with the rest looked up from reference TRBV19 and TRBJ1-1, is DGGITQSPKYLFRKEGQNVTLSCEQNLNHDAMYWYRQDPGQGLRLIYYSQIVNDFQKGDIAEGYSVSREKKESFPLTVTSAQKNPTAFYLCASTGGRATEAFFGQGTRLTVV.

The gene calls are TRBV7-5 and TRBJ2-3; the tabulated D call, TRBD2, remains unverified against the DNA. TRBV7-5 is a known pseudogene. The CDR3 is made up of 15 amino acids. CDR3: CASSPWAGGPDTQYF. In DNA form, the CDR3 reads TGTGCCAGCAGCCCCTGGGCGGGAGGGCCAGATACGCAGTATTTT.

V and J are TRBV19 and TRBJ2-1; no clear D. CDR1 and CDR2 from the germline V gene are LNHDA and SQIVND (reference sequence). The CDR3 spans 15 residues. V was pared by 1 base and J by 2 bases, with 9 bases between. The CDR3: CASSIGLVAYNEQFF. CDR3 in DNA: TGTGCCAGTAGTATAGGTCTAGTAGCCTACAATGAGCAGTTCTTC.

The chain uses TRBV10-1 and TRBJ1-1, with D tentatively TRBD1 (5 bases). This CDR3 has 13 residues. Looked up from germline, CDR1 is WNHNN and CDR2 is SYGVQD (reference sequence). Trimming left V 5 bases short and J 0 bases short, with 7 bases between. Here the CDR3 DNA reads TGCGCCAGCAGTCAGGGATTGAACACTGAAGCTTTCTTT. This translates into CASSQGLNTEAFF.

This chain joins TRBV5-1 and TRBJ1-6; TRBD1 aligns across 10 bases. V shed 3 bases and J 6 bases; nucleotides not matched to a gene: 3. Germline V lookup: CDR1 SGHRS, CDR2 YFSETQ. The CDR3 is made up of 15 amino acids. The CDR3 loop is CASSSRDRGNSPLHF. The CDR3 DNA reads as TGCGCCAGCAGCTCCCGGGACAGGGGTAATTCACCCCTCCACTTT.